This record concerns one TCR beta chain sequence. Its antigen is not known. The data stem from a study of OX40 agonist ivuxolimab in advanced cancers. Study information: Partial responses, seen in three patients, involved one hepatocellular carcinoma and two cutaneous melanomas. Study conclusions and caveats: Clonal expansion from baseline to week 6 occurred in both CD4+ and CD8+ T cells. Relative to CD4+, CD8+ T cells held more expanded clones on average.

Trimming shortened V by 5 bases and J by 0 bases, and 12 bases separated the two germline ends. The CDR3 length is 15 residues. Per the germline V gene, CDR1 is SGHRS and CDR2 is YFSETQ. Some clones are missing from TCRdb's copy, which holds only in-frame ones; the method was immunoSEQ multiplex PCR. This sample has roughly 140,000 clones; 94% occur once, and the top ten carry about 0.31%. The J gene is TRBJ1-3, the V gene TRBV5-1; no clear D gene. The material was CD4+ or CD8+ T cells sorted from blood, obtained in a trial of the OX40 agonist ivuxolimab. This receptor was taken from an adult with an advanced solid tumor such as melanoma, head and neck, liver or kidney cancer. The CDR3 spells CASRKGDVSGNTIYF. CDR3 DNA sequence: TGCGCCAGCAGAAAGGGAGACGTCTCTGGAAACACCATATATTTT.